This TCR beta chain was obtained from a study of blood T cells in healthy people across ages. CDR3 length: 9 amino acids. Germline assignment: CDR1 DFQATT and CDR2 SNEGSKA (reference sequence). This clonotype was counted many times. Its target is not known. Isolation per sample recovered at least 6 million PBMCs. For the second PCR, which ran for about 7 to 11 cycles, a sample-barcoded 5' primer and a J-beta primer mix were used. TCRdb re-called the 5' RACE reads with MiXCR, one entry per CDR3 protein. This repertoire shows fewer than 2,000,000 distinct CDR3 sequences, roughly 32% found once; its top ten account for around 11%. Study results and limitations: A roughly linear age-dependent decrease characterized TCR beta diversity per million T cells. The study lacked donor CMV status, which possibly confounded expanded clonotype changes.

This receptor was taken from a woman in her twenties or thirties in good health. Sequenced material: blood. This chain connects TRBV20-1 to TRBJ1-2, with no clear D. The CDR3 protein is CKAGREYTF. The CDR3 nucleotides are TGCAAGGCTGGGAGGGAGTACACCTTC.